This T cell receptor beta chain was found in a study of Graves' ophthalmopathy and Graves' hyperthyroidism. Across the study: The study drew peripheral blood at initial diagnosis, before any treatment.

Ophthalmopathy in the donors was of moderate-to-severe activity, with CAS ≥3, NOSPECS ≥4 and duration under 3 months. Clinicians made diagnoses from clinical symptoms, serum thyroxine, TRAb, thyroid ultrasound and orbital computed tomography. TCR beta CDR3 amplification used RNA transcripts. Second-round multiplex PCR followed a first-round RT-PCR using HTBI primers. TCRdb used MiXCR to reprocess the multiplex PCR reads, holding one entry per CDR3 protein. The sample has almost 400,000 distinct CDR3 sequences; around 18% are singletons. This clonotype has ten or more counts. The antigen remains undetermined. Study conclusions and caveats: Clonotypes were expanded in thyroid at above 0.001 frequency, and most also appeared in blood.

The clonotype originates from a woman aged 18-30 years with Graves' ophthalmopathy. The specimen sequenced was peripheral blood.

The CDR3 is CASSYRNNQPQHF. CDR3 nucleotide sequence: TGTGCCAGCAGTTACAGGAACAATCAGCCCCAGCATTTT. The chain recombines TRBV12-3 or TRBV12-4 with TRBJ1-5, with a possible D match to TRBD1 (5 bases). The V end was cut by 4 bases, the J end by 3 bases, with 7 bases between. The CDR3 has 13 amino acids.